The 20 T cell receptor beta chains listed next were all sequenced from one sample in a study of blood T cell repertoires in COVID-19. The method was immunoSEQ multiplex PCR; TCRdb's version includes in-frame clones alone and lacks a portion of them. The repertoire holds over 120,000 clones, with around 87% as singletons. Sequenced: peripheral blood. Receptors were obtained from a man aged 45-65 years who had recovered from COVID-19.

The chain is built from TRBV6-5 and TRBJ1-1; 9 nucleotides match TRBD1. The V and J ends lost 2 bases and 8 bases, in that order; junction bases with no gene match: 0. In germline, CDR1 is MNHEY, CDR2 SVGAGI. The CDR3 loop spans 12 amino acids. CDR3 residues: CASSYGQGEAFF. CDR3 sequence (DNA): TGTGCCAGCAGTTACGGACAGGGGGAAGCTTTCTTT.

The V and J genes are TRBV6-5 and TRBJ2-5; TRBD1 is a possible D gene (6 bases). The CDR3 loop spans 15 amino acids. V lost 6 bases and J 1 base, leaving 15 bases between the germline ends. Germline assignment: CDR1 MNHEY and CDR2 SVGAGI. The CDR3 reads CASREARGPQETQYF. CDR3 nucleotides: TGTGCCAGCAGGGAGGCCAGGGGCCCCCAAGAGACCCAGTACTTC.

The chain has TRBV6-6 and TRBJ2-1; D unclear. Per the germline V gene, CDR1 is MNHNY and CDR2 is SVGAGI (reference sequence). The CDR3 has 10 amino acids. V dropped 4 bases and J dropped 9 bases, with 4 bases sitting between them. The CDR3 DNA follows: TGTGCCAGCAGTTCTAGTGAGCAGTTCTTC. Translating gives CASSSSEQFF.

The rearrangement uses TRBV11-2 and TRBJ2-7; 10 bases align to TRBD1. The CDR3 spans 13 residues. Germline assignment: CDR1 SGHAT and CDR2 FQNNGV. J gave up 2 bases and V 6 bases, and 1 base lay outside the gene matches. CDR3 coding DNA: TGTGCCAGCAGAGGACAGGGGGCCTACGAGCAGTACTTC. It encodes CASRGQGAYEQYF.

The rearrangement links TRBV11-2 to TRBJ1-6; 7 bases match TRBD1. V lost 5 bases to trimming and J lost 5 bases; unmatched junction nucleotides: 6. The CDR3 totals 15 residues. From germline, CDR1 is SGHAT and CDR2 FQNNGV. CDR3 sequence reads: CASSPGTADNSPLHF. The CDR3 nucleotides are TGTGCCAGCAGCCCTGGGACAGCAGATAATTCACCCCTCCACTTT.

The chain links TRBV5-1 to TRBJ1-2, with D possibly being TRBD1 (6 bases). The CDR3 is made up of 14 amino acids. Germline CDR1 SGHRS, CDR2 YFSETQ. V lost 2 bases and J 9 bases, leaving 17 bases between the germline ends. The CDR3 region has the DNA TGCGCCAGCAGCTTCGGACAGACCCGACCTCGCTACACCTTC. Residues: CASSFGQTRPRYTF.

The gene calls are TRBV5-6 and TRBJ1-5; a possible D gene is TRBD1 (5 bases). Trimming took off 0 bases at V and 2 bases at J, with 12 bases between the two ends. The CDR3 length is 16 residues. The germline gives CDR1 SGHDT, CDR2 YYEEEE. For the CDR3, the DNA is TGTGCCAGCAGCTTGGTGGGTGGGGCCGGCAATCAGCCCCAGCATTTT. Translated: CASSLVGGAGNQPQHF.

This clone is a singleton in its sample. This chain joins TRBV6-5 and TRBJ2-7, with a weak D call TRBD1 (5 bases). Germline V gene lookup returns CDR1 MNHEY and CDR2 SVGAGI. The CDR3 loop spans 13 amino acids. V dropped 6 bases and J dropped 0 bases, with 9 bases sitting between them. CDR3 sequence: CASSRQSSYEQYF. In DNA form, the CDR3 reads TGTGCCAGCAGCCGACAGAGCTCCTACGAGCAGTACTTC.

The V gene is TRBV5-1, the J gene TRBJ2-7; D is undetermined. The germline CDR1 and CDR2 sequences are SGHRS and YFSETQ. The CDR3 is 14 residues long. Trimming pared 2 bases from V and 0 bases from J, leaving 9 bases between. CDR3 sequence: CASSFIKSSYEQYF. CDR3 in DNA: TGCGCCAGCAGCTTTATTAAGAGCTCCTACGAGCAGTACTTC.

The CDR3 loop is CASSQPGQRSKFF. The CDR3, as DNA: TGTGCCAGCAGCCAGCCGGGACAACGAAGTAAGTTCTTC. The V gene is TRBV12-3 or TRBV12-4, the J gene TRBJ2-1; a weak D match, TRBD1 (6 bases). The CDR3 covers 13 residues. Trimming removed 6 bases at V and 14 bases at J, with 20 bases between.

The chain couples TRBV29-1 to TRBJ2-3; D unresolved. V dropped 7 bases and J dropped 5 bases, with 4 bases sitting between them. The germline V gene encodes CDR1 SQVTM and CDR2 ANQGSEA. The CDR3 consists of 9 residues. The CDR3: CSGGDTQYF. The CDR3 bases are TGCAGCGGAGGAGATACGCAGTATTTT.

The CDR3 region is CASSPTTLWDTF. The CDR3, as DNA: TGTGCCAGCAGCCCTACGACATTATGGGACACCTTC. The rearrangement uses TRBV7-9 and TRBJ1-2; D not resolved. The CDR3 totals 12 residues. In germline, CDR1 is SEHNR, CDR2 FQNEAQ (reference sequence). Trimming shortened V by 5 bases and J by 12 bases, and 16 bases separated the two germline ends.

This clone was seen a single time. CDR3: CASSPGTSTDTQYF. For the CDR3, the DNA is TGCGCCAGCAGCCCAGGTACTAGCACAGATACGCAGTATTTT. V usage is TRBV5-1 and J usage is TRBJ2-3; no clear D. With 4 bases removed from V and 0 bases from J, the gap between germline ends came to 9 bases. CDR3 length equals 14 residues. Germline values: CDR1 SGHRS, CDR2 YFSETQ.

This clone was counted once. The CDR3 bases are TGTGCCAGCAGCCAAGGTATTGACTCGAACACCGGGGAGCTGTTTTTT. It translates to CASSQGIDSNTGELFF. The chain has TRBV3-1 (or the pseudogene TRBV3-2) and TRBJ2-2, with D hard to call. Germline CDR1 and CDR2: LGHDT and YNNKEL (reference sequence). The length of the CDR3 is 16 residues. Trimming removed 1 base from V and 0 bases from J, with 9 bases in between.

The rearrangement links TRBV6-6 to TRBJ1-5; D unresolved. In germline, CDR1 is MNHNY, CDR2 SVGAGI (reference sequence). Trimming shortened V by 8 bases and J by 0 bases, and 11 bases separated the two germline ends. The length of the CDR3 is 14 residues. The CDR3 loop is CASATVSSNQPQHF. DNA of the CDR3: TGTGCCAGCGCAACCGTTAGTAGCAATCAGCCCCAGCATTTT.

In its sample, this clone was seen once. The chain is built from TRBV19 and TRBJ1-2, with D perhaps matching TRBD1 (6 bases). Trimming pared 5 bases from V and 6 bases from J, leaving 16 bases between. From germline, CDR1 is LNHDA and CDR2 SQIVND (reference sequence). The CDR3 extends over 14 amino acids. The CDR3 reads CASSPPLNRDGYTF. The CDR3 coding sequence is TGTGCCAGTAGTCCCCCCCTTAACAGGGATGGCTACACCTTC.

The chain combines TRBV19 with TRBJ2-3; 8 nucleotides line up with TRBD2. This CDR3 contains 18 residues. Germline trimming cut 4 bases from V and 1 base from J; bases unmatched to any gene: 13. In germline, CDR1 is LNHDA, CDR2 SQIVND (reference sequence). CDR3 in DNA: TGTGCCAGTAGTACGCCAGGTGGAGCGGGAGATCGCACAGATACGCAGTATTTT. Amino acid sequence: CASSTPGGAGDRTDTQYF.

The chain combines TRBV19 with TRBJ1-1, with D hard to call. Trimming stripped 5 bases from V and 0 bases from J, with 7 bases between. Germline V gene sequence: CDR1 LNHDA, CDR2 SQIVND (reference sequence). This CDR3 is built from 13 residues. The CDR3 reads CASSFLLNTEAFF. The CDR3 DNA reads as TGTGCCAGTAGTTTTCTCTTGAACACTGAAGCTTTCTTT.

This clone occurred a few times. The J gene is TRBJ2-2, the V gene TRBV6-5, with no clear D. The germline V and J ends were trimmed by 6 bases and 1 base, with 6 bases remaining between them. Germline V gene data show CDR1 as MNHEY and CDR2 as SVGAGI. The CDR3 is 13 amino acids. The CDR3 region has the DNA TGTGCCAGCAGGGTACAGAACACCGGGGAGCTGTTTTTT. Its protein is CASRVQNTGELFF.

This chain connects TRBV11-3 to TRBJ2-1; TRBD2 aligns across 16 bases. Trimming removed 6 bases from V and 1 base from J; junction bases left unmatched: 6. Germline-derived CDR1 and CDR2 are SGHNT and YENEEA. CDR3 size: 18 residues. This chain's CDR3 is CASSKGTSGRGSYNEQFF. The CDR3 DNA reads TGTGCCAGCAGTAAGGGGACTAGCGGGAGGGGGTCCTACAATGAGCAGTTCTTC.